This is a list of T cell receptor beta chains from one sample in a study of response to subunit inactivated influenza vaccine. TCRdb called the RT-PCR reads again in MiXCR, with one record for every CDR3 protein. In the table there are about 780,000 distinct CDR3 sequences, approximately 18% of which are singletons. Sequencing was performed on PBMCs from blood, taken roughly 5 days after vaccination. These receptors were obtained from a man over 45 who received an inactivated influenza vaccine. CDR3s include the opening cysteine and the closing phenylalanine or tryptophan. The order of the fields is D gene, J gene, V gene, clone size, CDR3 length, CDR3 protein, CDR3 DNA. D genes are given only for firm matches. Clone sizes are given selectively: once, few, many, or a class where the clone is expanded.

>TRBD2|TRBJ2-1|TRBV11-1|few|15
CASSRSSGRFEEQFF
TGTGCCAGCAGTAGAAGTAGCGGGAGGTTCGAGGAGCAGTTCTTC
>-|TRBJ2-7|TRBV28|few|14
CASTLGTRAYEQYF
TGTGCCAGCACCCTAGGGACGAGGGCCTACGAGCAGTACTTC
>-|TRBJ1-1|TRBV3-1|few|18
CASSQVELGLQGRIWHFF
TGTGCCAGCAGCCAAGTTGAACTTGGATTGCAGGGGCGTATTTGGCATTTCTTT
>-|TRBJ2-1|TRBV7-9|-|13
CASSLFQENEQFF
TGTGCCAGCAGCTTATTCCAGGAGAATGAGCAGTTCTTC
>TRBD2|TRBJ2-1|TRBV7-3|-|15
CASSFGTSPYNEQFF
TGTGCCAGCAGCTTCGGGACTAGCCCCTACAATGAGCAGTTCTTC
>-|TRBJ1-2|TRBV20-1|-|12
CGAQTGNYGYTF
TGCGGGGCACAGACAGGAAACTATGGCTACACCTTC
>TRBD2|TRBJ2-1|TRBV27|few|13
CASGTSLFREQFF
TGTGCCAGCGGGACTAGTCTCTTCCGTGAGCAGTTCTTC
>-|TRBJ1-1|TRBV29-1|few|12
CSVLGSRTEAFF
TGCAGCGTTCTTGGTAGTCGCACTGAAGCTTTCTTT
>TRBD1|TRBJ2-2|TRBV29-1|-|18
CSVLPGQGLRANTGELFF
TGCAGCGTGCTACCGGGACAGGGACTCCGAGCGAACACCGGGGAGCTGTTTTTT
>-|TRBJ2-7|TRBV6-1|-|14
CASSEVGNPDEQYF
TGTGCCAGCAGTGAAGTAGGGAATCCCGACGAGCAGTACTTC
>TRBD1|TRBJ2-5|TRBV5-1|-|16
CASSPGTPGGRETQYF
TGCGCCAGCAGCCCGGGTACACCAGGGGGAAGAGAGACCCAGTACTTC
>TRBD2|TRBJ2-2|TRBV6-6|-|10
CASRGGKLFF
TGTGCCAGCCGGGGGGGGAAGCTGTTTTTT
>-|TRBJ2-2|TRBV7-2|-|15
CASSLKAGNTGELFF
TGTGCCAGCAGCTTAAAAGCGGGTAACACCGGGGAGCTGTTTTTT
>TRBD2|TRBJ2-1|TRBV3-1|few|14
CASSPGLAESEQFF
TGTGCCAGCAGCCCAGGACTAGCGGAAAGTGAGCAGTTCTTC
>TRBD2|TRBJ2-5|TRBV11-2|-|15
CASSTTSGRQETQYF
TGTGCCAGCAGCACGACTAGCGGGCGGCAAGAGACCCAGTACTTC
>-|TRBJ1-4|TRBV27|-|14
CASSLLTSNEKLFF
TGTGCCAGCAGTCTCCTGACAAGTAATGAAAAACTGTTTTTT